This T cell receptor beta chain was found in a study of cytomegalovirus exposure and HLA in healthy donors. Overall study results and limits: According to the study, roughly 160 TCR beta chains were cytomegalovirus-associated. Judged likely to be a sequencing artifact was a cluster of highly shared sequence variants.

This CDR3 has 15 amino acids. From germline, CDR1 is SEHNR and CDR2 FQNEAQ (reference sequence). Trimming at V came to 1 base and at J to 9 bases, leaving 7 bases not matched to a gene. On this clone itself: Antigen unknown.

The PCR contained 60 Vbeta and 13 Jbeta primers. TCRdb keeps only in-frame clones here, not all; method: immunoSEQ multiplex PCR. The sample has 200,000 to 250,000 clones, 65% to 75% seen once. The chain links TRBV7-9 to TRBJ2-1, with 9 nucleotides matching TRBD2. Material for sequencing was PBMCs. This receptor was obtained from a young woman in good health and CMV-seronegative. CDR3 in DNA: TGTGCCAGCAGCTTAGGGGATAGCGGGAGTGGTGAGCAGTTCTTC. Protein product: CASSLGDSGSGEQFF. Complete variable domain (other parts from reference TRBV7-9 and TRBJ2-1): DTGVSQNPRHKITKRGQNVTFRCDPISEHNRLYWYRQTLGQGPEFLTYFQNEAQLEKSRLLSDRFSAERPKGSFSTLEIQRTEQGDSAMYLCASSLGDSGSGEQFFGPGTRLTVL.